These 2 T cell receptor beta chains were sequenced from one sample in a study of cytomegalovirus exposure and HLA in healthy donors. The PCR had 60 Vbeta and 13 Jbeta primers. The protocol was immunoSEQ multiplex PCR, while the TCRdb copy is restricted to in-frame clones and leaves out a portion. The table has about 88,000 clones, approximately 90% seen once; the top ten hold about 2.3%. Sequenced: PBMCs. The receptors derive from a man aged 18 to 35 in good health and CMV-seronegative.

DNA for the CDR3: TGCAGCGTTGGTACAGGGGGATCCTACAATGAGCAGTTCTTC. Translating it yields CSVGTGGSYNEQFF. The rearrangement uses TRBV29-1 and TRBJ2-1, with 8 positions matching TRBD1. Unmatched junction bases numbered 3, after V lost 4 bases and J lost 1 base. CDR1 is SQVTM and CDR2 is ANQGSEA in the germline V gene. The CDR3 is 14 amino acids.

V is TRBV19 and J is TRBJ1-1; tentative D call: TRBD1 (6 bases). The length of the CDR3 is 14 residues. Germline V lookup: CDR1 LNHDA, CDR2 SQIVND (reference sequence). V was clipped by 3 bases and J by 1 base, with 9 bases between them. CDR3 nucleotides: TGTGCCAGTAGTATTGGACAGACGAACACTGAAGCTTTCTTT. Translating it yields CASSIGQTNTEAFF.